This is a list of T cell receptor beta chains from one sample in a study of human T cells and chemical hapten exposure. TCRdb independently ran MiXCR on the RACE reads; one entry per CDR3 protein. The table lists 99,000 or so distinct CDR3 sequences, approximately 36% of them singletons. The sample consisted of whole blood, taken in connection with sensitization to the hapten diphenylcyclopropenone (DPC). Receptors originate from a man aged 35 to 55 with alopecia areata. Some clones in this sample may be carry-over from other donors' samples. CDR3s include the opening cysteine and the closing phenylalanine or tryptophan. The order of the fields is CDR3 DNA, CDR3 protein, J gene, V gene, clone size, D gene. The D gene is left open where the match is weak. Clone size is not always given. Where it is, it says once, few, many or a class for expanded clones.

TGCGCCAGCAGCTCGGGACAGGGGGCTTGGGCAGATACGCAGTATTTT,CASSSGQGAWADTQYF,TRBJ2-3,TRBV5-1,NA,TRBD1
TGCAGCGTTGGAACAGGGGCCATGGGGACCCAGTACTTC,CSVGTGAMGTQYF,TRBJ2-5,TRBV29-1,NA,TRBD1
TGTGCCAGCAGGGTACTAGCGGGGACTTCCTACAATGAGCAGTTCTTC,CASRVLAGTSYNEQFF,TRBJ2-1,TRBV28,NA,TRBD2
TGTGCTAGTGGTTTGGTACGGGGGATCGGGGGGAACACTGAAGCTTTCTTT,CASGLVRGIGGNTEAFF,TRBJ1-1,TRBV12-5,few,NA
TGCAGCGTTAGGACAGACCTCCCCGAGGCCAAAAACATTCAGTACTTC,CSVRTDLPEAKNIQYF,TRBJ2-4,TRBV29-1,few,NA
TGTGCCATCAGTGGAGGGGGGGATTCACCCCTCCACTTT,CAISGGGDSPLHF,TRBJ1-6,TRBV10-3,once,NA
TGTGCCAGCAGTCCCGGGGAGGTCGAGACCCAGTACTTC,CASSPGEVETQYF,TRBJ2-5,TRBV12-3/TRBV12-4,NA,NA
TGTGCCAGCAGTTTGTTGACAGGGGAGAGCAATCAGCCCCAGCATTTT,CASSLLTGESNQPQHF,TRBJ1-5,TRBV28,few,TRBD1
TGCAGTGCTAGCGCTCGGACTATGAGCCATGAGCAGTTCTTC,CSASARTMSHEQFF,TRBJ2-1,TRBV20-1,few,NA
TGTGCCAGCAGTTTAGATCAGGGGGGAGGAGAGACCCAGTACTTC,CASSLDQGGGETQYF,TRBJ2-5,TRBV12-3/TRBV12-4,few,NA
TGTGCCAGCAGTTTATCCCAGAACACTGAAGCTTTCTTT,CASSLSQNTEAFF,TRBJ1-1,TRBV28,NA,NA
TGCAGCTTCCTACAGGGGGCGTTCACTGAAGCTTTCTTT,CSFLQGAFTEAFF,TRBJ1-1,TRBV29-1,NA,TRBD1
TGTGCCAGCAGTGAATATCGGGAGGGGCAAGAGACCCAGTACTTC,CASSEYREGQETQYF,TRBJ2-5,TRBV2,NA,TRBD2
TGTGCCAGCAGCCCCCGGACAGGGACTTTAGGGTATACGCAGTATTTT,CASSPRTGTLGYTQYF,TRBJ2-3,TRBV3-1,NA,TRBD1
TGTGCCAGCAGTTACGAAGGCAGATCCACAGATACGCAGTATTTT,CASSYEGRSTDTQYF,TRBJ2-3,TRBV6-2/TRBV6-3,few,NA
TGCGCCAGCAGCTCGACAGGGAGAAGCACAGATACGCAGTATTTT,CASSSTGRSTDTQYF,TRBJ2-3,TRBV5-1,few,TRBD1
TGTGCCAGCAGGGGAGAACTACTAAGCGGGAGGGACAATGAGCAGTTCTTC,CASRGELLSGRDNEQFF,TRBJ2-1,TRBV2,NA,TRBD2
TGTGCCAGCAGTGGGGGGACGGGTTGGCGCAATGAGCAGTTCTTC,CASSGGTGWRNEQFF,TRBJ2-1,TRBV27,NA,NA
TGTGCCAGCAGTGAACAACAATTAGCGGGAGATGAGCAGTTCTTC,CASSEQQLAGDEQFF,TRBJ2-1,TRBV2,NA,TRBD2
TGTGCCAGCAGCTTGCTAGCGGGAACCTACAATGAGCAGTTCTTC,CASSLLAGTYNEQFF,TRBJ2-1,TRBV14,few,TRBD2
TGTGCCAGCAGCTTAGTTGGGGGGAGCTCCTACAATGAGCAGTTCTTC,CASSLVGGSSYNEQFF,TRBJ2-1,TRBV7-8,few,NA
TGTGCCAGCTCTCCACCTAGACTAGCGGGAGTCGTAGATACGCAGTATTTT,CASSPPRLAGVVDTQYF,TRBJ2-3,TRBV18,once,TRBD2
TGTGCCAGCAGCAAAGGGACTAGCGGTCGCCAAGAGACCCAGTACTTC,CASSKGTSGRQETQYF,TRBJ2-5,TRBV21-1,NA,NA
TGTGCCAGCAGCCCTCCGGGACTAGCGGGAGGCAATGAGCAGTTCTTC,CASSPPGLAGGNEQFF,TRBJ2-1,TRBV7-2,few,TRBD2
TGTGCCAGCAGTTTATACGGGAGCACAGATACGCAGTATTTT,CASSLYGSTDTQYF,TRBJ2-3,TRBV2,NA,NA
TGTGCCAGCAGCCAGGGGGGCGCTGGGGCCAACGTCCTGACTTTC,CASSQGGAGANVLTF,TRBJ2-6,TRBV3-1,NA,NA
TGTGCCAGCAGCCAAGAGAGTTATACAGTCCTGGGCACGGGGACCGGGGAGCTGTTTTTT,CASSQESYTVLGTGTGELFF,TRBJ2-2,TRBV14,few,NA
TGTGCCAGCAGCTTAGGTCTGCGCTACGAGCAGTACTTC,CASSLGLRYEQYF,TRBJ2-7,TRBV7-2,NA,NA
TGTGCCAGCAGTGCCCGGGACAAAGCCCCAGATACGCAGTATTTT,CASSARDKAPDTQYF,TRBJ2-3,TRBV12-3/TRBV12-4,few,NA
TGTGCCAGCAGCTCCACAGGGATGGGAAACACCATATATTTT,CASSSTGMGNTIYF,TRBJ1-3,TRBV9,NA,NA
TGCGCCAGCAGCCTGAGAGCGGGAGAGGGTGCCGAGCAGTACTTC,CASSLRAGEGAEQYF,TRBJ2-7,TRBV4-3,NA,TRBD2
TGTGCCAGCAGCTTAGCGCTGGGGGCAGATACGCAGTATTTT,CASSLALGADTQYF,TRBJ2-3,TRBV11-2,NA,NA
TGTGCCAGCAGCCATTCCTACCCTCTAGCGGGAAGTCTAGAGACCCAGTACTTC,CASSHSYPLAGSLETQYF,TRBJ2-5,TRBV14,medium-sized,TRBD2
TGTGCCAGCAGTTTGGAGACTCTCTACAATGAGCAGTTCTTC,CASSLETLYNEQFF,TRBJ2-1,TRBV12-3/TRBV12-4,NA,NA
TGTGCCAGCAGCTTAGGTTGGCGTACGAACACTGAAGCTTTCTTT,CASSLGWRTNTEAFF,TRBJ1-1,TRBV13,NA,NA
TGCGCCAGCACCCGAGGGACTAGCGGATTCACAGATACGCAGTATTTT,CASTRGTSGFTDTQYF,TRBJ2-3,TRBV5-1,NA,TRBD2
TGCAGTGCCCTCCGCCTAGCGGGAGTTGGGAACAATGAGCAGTTCTTC,CSALRLAGVGNNEQFF,TRBJ2-1,TRBV20-1,NA,TRBD2
TGTGCCAGCAGTTTGAATGGGCTTGATTCACCCCTCCACTTT,CASSLNGLDSPLHF,TRBJ1-6,TRBV12-3/TRBV12-4,NA,NA
TGTGCCAGCAGTTTACCGTTTAGGGGGGAAACCTACGAGCAGTACTTC,CASSLPFRGETYEQYF,TRBJ2-7,TRBV27,NA,NA
TGCGCCAGCAGCTTGTTGGCGGGCAGGGGGTCCACTGAAGCTTTCTTT,CASSLLAGRGSTEAFF,TRBJ1-1,TRBV5-1,NA,TRBD1
TGTGCCAGCAGCTTCCGCTTAGGGACTAGCGGGAATGATGAGCAGTTCTTC,CASSFRLGTSGNDEQFF,TRBJ2-1,TRBV7-2,few,TRBD2
TGTGCCAGCAGCCATGACAGGGGGCTAGTAAATATAAGGGATACGCAGTATTTT,CASSHDRGLVNIRDTQYF,TRBJ2-3,TRBV7-6,NA,TRBD1
TGTGCCAGCAGTTTACAAGTCGACAGGGGTTGGTCACCCCTCCACTTT,CASSLQVDRGWSPLHF,TRBJ1-6,TRBV28,few,TRBD1
TGTGCCAGCAGTGAAGCGCTTCAGGGCCACCAGCATTTT,CASSEALQGHQHF,TRBJ1-5,TRBV6-1,NA,NA
TGTGCCAGCAGCGTAGCTTTGGACTACTACAATGAGCAGTTCTTC,CASSVALDYYNEQFF,TRBJ2-1,TRBV9,NA,NA
TGTGCCAGCAGGGCCTGGGGACTAGCCACCTCAGCTGAGCAGTTCTTC,CASRAWGLATSAEQFF,TRBJ2-1,TRBV2,NA,TRBD2
TGTGCCAGCAGTCTGACTAGCGGGCGCGTAGGGCAGTTCTTC,CASSLTSGRVGQFF,TRBJ2-1,TRBV28,NA,TRBD2
TGCGCCAGCAGCCAGAGAGGGGGAGACAACGAGCAGTACTTC,CASSQRGGDNEQYF,TRBJ2-7,TRBV5-1,NA,NA
TGCGCCAGCAACCCATCTAGCGCGTCTGAGCAGTTCTTC,CASNPSSASEQFF,TRBJ2-1,TRBV5-1,NA,NA
TGCAGCGTTTCCGACAGGGGGGAGGAGACCCAGTACTTC,CSVSDRGEETQYF,TRBJ2-5,TRBV29-1,NA,TRBD1
TGTGCCAGCAGCCCGCCGGGAGCCAAAAACATTCAGTACTTC,CASSPPGAKNIQYF,TRBJ2-4,TRBV6-5,NA,NA
TGTGCCAGCAGCTTCGGGCGTTCCTATAATTCACCCCTCCACTTT,CASSFGRSYNSPLHF,TRBJ1-6,TRBV12-3/TRBV12-4,NA,NA
TGTGCCAGCTACCGGTCGGGAGCCGAGCAGTACTTC,CASYRSGAEQYF,TRBJ2-7,TRBV2,few,NA
TGCGCCACCAGCCAAGTAGCGGGAGGGCCAACAGATACGCAGTATTTT,CATSQVAGGPTDTQYF,TRBJ2-3,TRBV4-3,NA,TRBD2
TGTGCCAGCAGTTTTTCGGGGGGCGGCACTGAAGCTTTCTTT,CASSFSGGGTEAFF,TRBJ1-1,TRBV27,few,NA
TGTGCCAGCAGCAAATCTTGCAGGGTTGAAGCTTTCTTT,CASSKSCRVEAFF,TRBJ1-1,TRBV21-1,few,NA
TGCAGCGTCCCGGGACGAGGGATAATACGAGAGACCCAGTACTTC,CSVPGRGIIRETQYF,TRBJ2-5,TRBV29-1,NA,NA
TGTGCCAGCAGTCCCTTGGTCGGTAGTGAGCAGTTCTTC,CASSPLVGSEQFF,TRBJ2-1,TRBV27,many,NA
TGCAGCGTTGAAGTTGGTCGGGGGGCGACCCAGTACTTC,CSVEVGRGATQYF,TRBJ2-5,TRBV29-1,few,NA
TGTGCCAGCAGCCGACACGGAGCCGAAGCTTTCTTT,CASSRHGAEAFF,TRBJ1-1,TRBV7-2,NA,NA